This TCR beta chain stems from a study of cytomegalovirus exposure and HLA in healthy donors. As for the study in general: Some 80 million unique TCRs from HLA-typed donors were held in an early data release. Study-level points and caveats: Excluded: some indistinguishable V segments such as TRBV6-2 and TRBV6-3.

PCR involved 60 Vbeta and 13 Jbeta primers. Data came from immunoSEQ multiplex PCR; TCRdb stores just in-frame clones and leaves some out. The table includes around 160,000 clones, around 73% detected once. A remark on this clone: Its target is not known.

This CDR3 has 21 amino acids. Germline V gene sequence: CDR1 LGHNA, CDR2 YSLEER. The ends were cut back, 3 bases at V and 2 bases at J, with 31 bases in the middle. The receptor's source is a male donor in good health and CMV-seronegative. The rearrangement joins TRBV4-3 to TRBJ2-5; D is possibly TRBD2 (5 bases). The source material was PBMCs. The CDR3 spells CASSQVRRRGGLALRQETQYF. DNA of the CDR3: TGCGCCAGCAGCCAGGTAAGAAGGAGAGGCGGTCTAGCACTGCGACAAGAGACCCAGTACTTC.